Listed below are T cell receptor beta chains from one sample, sequenced in a study of cytomegalovirus exposure and HLA in healthy donors. Some clones are missing from TCRdb's copy, which holds only in-frame ones; the method was immunoSEQ multiplex PCR. The data contain approximately 110,000 clones, 76% of them singletons. Sequenced sample: PBMCs. The source of these receptors is a man between 40 and 49 years old in good health and CMV-seropositive. The CDR3 runs from the conserved cysteine through the conserved F or W. A D gene is named only where the DNA matches it firmly. Clone size is stated in some rows and not others, as once, few, many or a class when expanded.

size: .
V: TRBV19
J: TRBJ2-1
D: .
DNA: TGTGCCAGTAGTATCGGTATACTGAGGTTCGATGAGCAGTTCTTC
CDR3: CASSIGILRFDEQFF

size: .
V: TRBV7-2
J: TRBJ2-7
D: .
DNA: TGTGCCAGCAGCACCCCAGGGGCCGCAGGGTCCTACGAGCAGTACTTC
CDR3: CASSTPGAAGSYEQYF

size: .
V: TRBV6-5
J: TRBJ1-4
D: TRBD1
DNA: TGTGCCAGCGGACAGGGGGTGGGAAAACTGTTTTTT
CDR3: CASGQGVGKLFF

size: .
V: TRBV4-2
J: TRBJ2-5
D: TRBD2
DNA: TGTGCCAGCAGCCAAGATCTGGCTAGCGGGGGGGAAGAGACCCAGTACTTC
CDR3: CASSQDLASGGEETQYF

size: few
V: TRBV28
J: TRBJ2-3
D: .
DNA: TGTGCCAGCAGTTTCAACAGGCCGAGCACAGATACGCAGTATTTT
CDR3: CASSFNRPSTDTQYF

size: .
V: TRBV5-5
J: TRBJ2-7
D: TRBD1
DNA: TGTGCCAGCAGCTCCCCCCAAGGATGGGGACAGGTATCCTACGAGCAGTACTTC
CDR3: CASSSPQGWGQVSYEQYF

size: .
V: TRBV19
J: TRBJ2-3
D: TRBD2
DNA: TGTGCCAGTAGTATATCGGGGGGGAGCACAGATACGCAGTATTTT
CDR3: CASSISGGSTDTQYF

size: .
V: TRBV6-5
J: TRBJ2-3
D: .
DNA: TGTGCCAGCAGTTGGAGGGAGGCAGATACGCAGTATTTT
CDR3: CASSWREADTQYF

size: .
V: TRBV2
J: TRBJ2-7
D: TRBD2
DNA: TGTGCCAGCAGGGGGACTAGCGGGAGAAACGAGCAGTACTTC
CDR3: CASRGTSGRNEQYF

size: .
V: TRBV7-2
J: TRBJ1-5
D: .
DNA: TGTGCCAGCAGCTACCGGGAGAGCAATCAGCCCCAGCATTTT
CDR3: CASSYRESNQPQHF

size: .
V: TRBV30
J: TRBJ1-6
D: .
DNA: TGTGCCTGGAGTGTAGACAGGCGGTCGGGCTATAATTCACCCCTCCACTTT
CDR3: CAWSVDRRSGYNSPLHF

size: .
V: TRBV19
J: TRBJ1-5
D: TRBD1
DNA: TGTGCCAGTAGTTCCGACAGGGGGACCTCCAATCAGCCCCAGCATTTT
CDR3: CASSSDRGTSNQPQHF

size: .
V: TRBV11-2
J: TRBJ2-5
D: TRBD2
DNA: TGTGCCAGCAGCTTAGCGGGGGGGCAAGAGACCCAGTACTTC
CDR3: CASSLAGGQETQYF

size: .
V: TRBV7-3
J: TRBJ2-6
D: TRBD1
DNA: TGTGCCAGCAGCCGGACAGGGGGCTCCCCTGGGGCCAACGTCCTGACTTTC
CDR3: CASSRTGGSPGANVLTF

size: .
V: TRBV5-1
J: TRBJ2-2
D: .
DNA: TGCGCCAGCAGCTTGTCTCAGGCCCCGAGCACCGGGGAGCTGTTTTTT
CDR3: CASSLSQAPSTGELFF

size: .
V: TRBV28
J: TRBJ1-1
D: .
DNA: TGTGCCAGCAGTTTAAAACAGGGCCCTGGCGCTTTCTTT
CDR3: CASSLKQGPGAFF

size: .
V: TRBV7-8
J: TRBJ1-5
D: TRBD1
DNA: TGTGCCAGCAGCTGGGACAGGCAACAGCCCCAGCATTTT
CDR3: CASSWDRQQPQHF

size: .
V: TRBV19
J: TRBJ1-6
D: TRBD1
DNA: TGTGCCAGTAGTAGAAGGACAGGGGATAATTCACCCCTCCACTTT
CDR3: CASSRRTGDNSPLHF

size: .
V: TRBV7-3
J: TRBJ2-1
D: TRBD1
DNA: TGTGCCAGCAGCTTAACCCGGGACAGATACAATGAGCAGTTCTTC
CDR3: CASSLTRDRYNEQFF

size: .
V: TRBV19
J: TRBJ2-1
D: TRBD2
DNA: TGTGCCAGTAGTATAGATCGCGGGGGGCCCTACAATGAGCAGTTCTTC
CDR3: CASSIDRGGPYNEQFF

size: .
V: TRBV21-1
J: TRBJ1-4
D: .
DNA: TGTGCCAGCCCCGGTGGAACGGCGCGGGAGGGTGAAAAACTGTTTTTT
CDR3: CASPGGTAREGEKLFF

size: .
V: TRBV27
J: TRBJ2-3
D: TRBD1
DNA: TGTGCCAGCAGTCTGATGACAGGGACAGATACGCAGTATTTT
CDR3: CASSLMTGTDTQYF

size: .
V: TRBV6-6
J: TRBJ2-5
D: TRBD1
DNA: TGTGCCAGCAGTTACTCGGCCGGTGGGACAGCAGAGACCCAGTACTTC
CDR3: CASSYSAGGTAETQYF

size: .
V: TRBV7-9
J: TRBJ2-3
D: .
DNA: TGTGCCAGCAGACTTACAGATACGCAGTATTTT
CDR3: CASRLTDTQYF

size: once
V: TRBV28
J: TRBJ1-1
D: .
DNA: TGTGCCAGCAGTGGTCTACTGCTGAACACTGAAGCTTTCTTT
CDR3: CASSGLLLNTEAFF

size: .
V: TRBV10-3
J: TRBJ1-5
D: .
DNA: TGTGCCATCAGTGAGTCCTTTACAGATAGCAATCAGCCCCAGCATTTT
CDR3: CAISESFTDSNQPQHF

size: few
V: TRBV5-8
J: TRBJ2-1
D: TRBD1
DNA: TGTGCCAGCAGCCCTTACTTGGACAGGGGGAAATACAATGAGCAGTTCTTC
CDR3: CASSPYLDRGKYNEQFF

size: .
V: TRBV4-2
J: TRBJ2-3
D: TRBD2
DNA: TGTGCCAGCAGCCAAGACGGCGGGGAGGGTACGCAGTATTTT
CDR3: CASSQDGGEGTQYF

size: .
V: TRBV4-1
J: TRBJ1-5
D: TRBD1
DNA: TGCGCCAGCAGTCCCGGAACAGGGGGCAGAAGCAATCAGCCCCAGCATTTT
CDR3: CASSPGTGGRSNQPQHF

size: .
V: TRBV18
J: TRBJ2-1
D: .
DNA: TGTGCCAGCTCACCACGTACTACGGCGGATGAGCAGTTCTTC
CDR3: CASSPRTTADEQFF

size: .
V: TRBV10-3
J: TRBJ1-5
D: TRBD1
DNA: TGTGCCATCAGTGAGCGGGACAGGGATCAGCCCCAGCATTTT
CDR3: CAISERDRDQPQHF

size: .
V: TRBV7-9
J: TRBJ2-7
D: TRBD2
DNA: TGTGCCAGCAGTTATCCGGGACTAGCGGGACTCGAGCAGTACTTC
CDR3: CASSYPGLAGLEQYF

size: .
V: TRBV18
J: TRBJ2-1
D: .
DNA: TGTGCCAGCTCACCACCCGGTTACAATGAGCAGTTCTTC
CDR3: CASSPPGYNEQFF

size: .
V: TRBV4-2
J: TRBJ2-2
D: TRBD2
DNA: TGTGCCAGCAGCCCTCACGGTGTGGCTAGCGGGGGCGCGAACACCGGGGAGCTGTTTTTT
CDR3: CASSPHGVASGGANTGELFF

size: .
V: TRBV14
J: TRBJ1-1
D: TRBD1
DNA: TGTGCCAGCAGCCAAAACACGGGACAGGGTTTTGGGGTGAACACTGAAGCTTTCTTT
CDR3: CASSQNTGQGFGVNTEAFF

size: once
V: TRBV5-1
J: TRBJ2-4
D: .
DNA: TGCGCCAGCAGCTTAGGGCTGCTAGCGTCTCTAGCCAAAAACAGTCAGTACTTC
CDR3: CASSLGLLASLAKNSQYF

size: .
V: TRBV16
J: TRBJ2-6
D: .
DNA: TGTGCCAGCAGCCAAGATGGGAGCTCTGGGGCCAACGTCCTGACTTTC
CDR3: CASSQDGSSGANVLTF

size: .
V: TRBV28
J: TRBJ1-1
D: .
DNA: TGTGCCAGCAGTTTTCAGGTGGGAGCTTTCTTT
CDR3: CASSFQVGAFF